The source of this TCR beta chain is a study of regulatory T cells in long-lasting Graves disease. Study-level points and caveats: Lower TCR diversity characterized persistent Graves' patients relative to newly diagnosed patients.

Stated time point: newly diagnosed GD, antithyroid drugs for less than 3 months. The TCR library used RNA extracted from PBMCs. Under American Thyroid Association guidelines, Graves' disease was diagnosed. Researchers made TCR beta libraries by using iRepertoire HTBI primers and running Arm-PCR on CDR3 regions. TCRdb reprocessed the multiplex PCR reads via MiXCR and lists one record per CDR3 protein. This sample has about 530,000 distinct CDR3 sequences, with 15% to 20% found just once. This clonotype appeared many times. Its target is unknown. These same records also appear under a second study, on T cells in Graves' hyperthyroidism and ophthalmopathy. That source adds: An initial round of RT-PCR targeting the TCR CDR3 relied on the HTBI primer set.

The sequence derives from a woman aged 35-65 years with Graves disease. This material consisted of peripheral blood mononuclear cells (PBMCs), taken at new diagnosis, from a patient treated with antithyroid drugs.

The CDR3 sequence: CASSEIRDSTEAFF. The CDR3 coding sequence is TGCGCCAGCAGTGAGATCAGGGACAGCACTGAAGCTTTCTTT. V usage is TRBV10-1 and J usage is TRBJ1-1; 7 positions match TRBD1. Germline V gives CDR1 WNHNN, CDR2 SYGVQD (reference sequence). Unmatched junction bases numbered 4, after V lost 2 bases and J lost 4 bases. CDR3 length equals 14 residues.